Given below is one T cell receptor beta chain in context. In its sample, this clone was seen a few times. Its antigen specificity is not known. Nothing much larger sits one base from this clone, and base qualities are not available. The library relied on the immunoSEQ multiplex PCR assay. The table was pulled from immuneACCESS by TCRdb, which kept in-frame rearrangements only. Such tables lose some clones; where checked, under half of the loss comes from unresolved V genes, and the rest has no known cause. This sample lists 30,000 to 50,000 clones; 79% were detected once. Under 25% of the sample is taken by the ten largest. The study tested focal radiation therapy combined with CTLA-4 blockade (ipilimumab) in patients with chemo-refractory metastatic non-small-cell lung cancer. The sample comes from a study of radiotherapy plus CTLA-4 blockade in lung cancer (dated by TCRdb to 2017 to 2018). About the investigation overall: Objective responses were observed in approximately 18% of enrolled patients, and disease control was achieved in less than 40%. Broader findings and caveats from the paper: After treatment with radiotherapy and ipilimumab, TCR clones that originated in tumors expanded in peripheral blood. The strongest predictors of response were reported to be early dynamic shifts in blood T cell clones along with a rise in serum interferon-beta following radiation.

The TCR sequence derives from a human donor with non-small cell lung cancer that progressed on radiotherapy plus ipilimumab. The specimen comprised peripheral blood, sampled from a patient treated with radiotherapy plus ipilimumab.

The sequenced DNA is TGTGCCAGCAGTGACTCTCGACAGGGGGCCGGGGAGCTGTTTTTT. Translation gives CASSDSRQGAGELFF. This chain is built from TRBV2 and TRBJ2-2; 9 bases in the middle match TRBD1. CDR1 SNHLY and CDR2 FYNNEI were looked up in the germline V gene. The CDR3 runs 15 amino acids, cysteine and phenylalanine included. Only the CDR3 DNA stays, 45 bases, in frame from base 1. After removal of 3 bases from V and 6 bases from J, the junction retains 5 bases not matched to a gene.